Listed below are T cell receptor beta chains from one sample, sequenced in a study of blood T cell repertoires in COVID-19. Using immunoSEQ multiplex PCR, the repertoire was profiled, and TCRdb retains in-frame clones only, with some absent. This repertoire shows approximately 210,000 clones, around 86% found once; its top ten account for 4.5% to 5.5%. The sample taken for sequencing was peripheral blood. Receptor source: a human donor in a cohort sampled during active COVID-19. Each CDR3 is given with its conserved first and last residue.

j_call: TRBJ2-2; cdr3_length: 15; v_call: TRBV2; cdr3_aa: CASSEARLNTGELFF
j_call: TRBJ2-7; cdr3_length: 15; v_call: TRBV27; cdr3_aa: CASSLLGTGGGEQYF
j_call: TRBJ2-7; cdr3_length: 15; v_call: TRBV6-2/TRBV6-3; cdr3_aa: CASSYFRGSIYEQYF
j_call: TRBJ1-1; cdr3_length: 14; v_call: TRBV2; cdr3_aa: CASSAQGGNTEAFF
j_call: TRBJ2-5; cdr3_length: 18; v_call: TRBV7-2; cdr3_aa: CASSLVWLAGGAQETQYF
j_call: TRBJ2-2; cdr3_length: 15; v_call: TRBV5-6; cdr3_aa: CASSLRTSYTGELFF
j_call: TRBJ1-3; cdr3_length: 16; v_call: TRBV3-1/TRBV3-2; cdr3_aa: CASSQKGEGSGNTIYF
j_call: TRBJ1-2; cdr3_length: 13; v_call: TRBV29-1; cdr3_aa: CSVRTGNIYGYTF
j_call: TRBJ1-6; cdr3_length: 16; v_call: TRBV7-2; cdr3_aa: CASSYQPRSYNSPLHF
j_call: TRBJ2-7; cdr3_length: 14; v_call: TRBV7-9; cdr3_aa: CASSLAAGVNEQYF
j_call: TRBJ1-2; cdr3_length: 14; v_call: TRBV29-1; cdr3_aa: CSVLLGQPKYGYTF
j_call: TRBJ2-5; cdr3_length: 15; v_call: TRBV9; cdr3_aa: CASSVGGTGPQTQYF
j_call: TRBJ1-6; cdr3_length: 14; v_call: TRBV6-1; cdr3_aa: CASSEAVRNSPLHF
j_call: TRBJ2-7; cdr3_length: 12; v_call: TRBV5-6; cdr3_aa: CASSASLGLQYF
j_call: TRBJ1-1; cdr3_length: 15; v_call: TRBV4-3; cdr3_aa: CASSQDASLNTEAFF
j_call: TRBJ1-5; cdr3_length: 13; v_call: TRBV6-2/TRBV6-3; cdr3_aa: CASSRGGVQPQHF
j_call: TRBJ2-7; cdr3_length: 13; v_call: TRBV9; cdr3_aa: CASSVVSGEEQYF
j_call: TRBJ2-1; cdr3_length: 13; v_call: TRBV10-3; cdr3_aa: CAISVRGNGEQFF
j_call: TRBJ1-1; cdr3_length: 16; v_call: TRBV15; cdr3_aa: CATSRDIGQMNTEAFF
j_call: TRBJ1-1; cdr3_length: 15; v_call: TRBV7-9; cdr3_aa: CASSLVGSPETEAFF
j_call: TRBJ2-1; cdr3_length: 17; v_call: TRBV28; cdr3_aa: CASSFPGTSLSYNEQFF
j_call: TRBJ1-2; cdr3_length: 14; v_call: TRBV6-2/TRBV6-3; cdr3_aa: CASSPQTGGWGYTF
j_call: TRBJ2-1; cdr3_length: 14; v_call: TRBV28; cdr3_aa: CASSLLRAYNEQFF
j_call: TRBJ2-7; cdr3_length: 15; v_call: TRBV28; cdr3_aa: CASRPTGVHSYEQYF
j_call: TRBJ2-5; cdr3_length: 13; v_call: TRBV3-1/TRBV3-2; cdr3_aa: CASSRTAQETQYF
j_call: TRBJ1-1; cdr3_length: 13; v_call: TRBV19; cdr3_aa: CASSMGHNTEAFF
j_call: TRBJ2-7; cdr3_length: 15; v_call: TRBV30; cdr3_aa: CAWSVGGTGRSEQYF
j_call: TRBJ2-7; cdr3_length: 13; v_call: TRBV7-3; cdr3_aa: CASSLGADRGLYF
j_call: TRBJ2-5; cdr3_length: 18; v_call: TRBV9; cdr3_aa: CASSGNKAGLLNQETQYF
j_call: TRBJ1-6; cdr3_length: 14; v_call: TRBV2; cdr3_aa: CASSVQERNSPLHF
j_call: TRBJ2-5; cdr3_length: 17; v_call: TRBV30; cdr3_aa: CAWSRLAGVRGQETQYF
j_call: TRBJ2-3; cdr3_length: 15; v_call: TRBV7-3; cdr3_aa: CASRQTSGRTDTQYF
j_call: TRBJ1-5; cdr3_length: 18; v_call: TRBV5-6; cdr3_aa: CASSVGTGGVWGNQPQHF
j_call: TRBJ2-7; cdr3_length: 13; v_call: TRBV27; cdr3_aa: CASSKQGRSEQYF
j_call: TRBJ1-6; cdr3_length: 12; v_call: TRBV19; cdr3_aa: CASSNGGTPLHF
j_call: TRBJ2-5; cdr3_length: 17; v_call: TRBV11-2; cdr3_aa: CASSLVLSRRGPETQYF
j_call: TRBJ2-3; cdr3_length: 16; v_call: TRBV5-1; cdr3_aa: CASSLTSGTSTDTQYF
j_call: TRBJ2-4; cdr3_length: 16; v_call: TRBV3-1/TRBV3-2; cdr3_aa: CASSQAAGSVKEFQYF
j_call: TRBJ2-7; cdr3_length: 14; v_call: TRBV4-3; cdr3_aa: CASSPHRSRGEQYF
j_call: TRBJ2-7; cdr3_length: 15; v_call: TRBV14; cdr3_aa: CASSQESLLGNEQYF
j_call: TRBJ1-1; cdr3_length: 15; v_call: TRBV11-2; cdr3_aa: CASRSTGGAGTEAFF
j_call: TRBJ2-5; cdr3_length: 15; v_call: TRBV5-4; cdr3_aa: CASSAGREHQETQYF
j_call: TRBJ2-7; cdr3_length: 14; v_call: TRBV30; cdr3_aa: CAWHPGLAGMEQYF
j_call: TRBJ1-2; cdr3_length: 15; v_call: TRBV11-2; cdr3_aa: CASSLASGGNYGYTF
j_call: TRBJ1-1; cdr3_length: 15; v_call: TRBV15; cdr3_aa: CATSRGGQGNTEAFF
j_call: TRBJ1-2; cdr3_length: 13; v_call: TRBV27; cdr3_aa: CASSLATGYGYTF
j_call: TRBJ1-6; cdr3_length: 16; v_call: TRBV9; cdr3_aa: CASSGAGLLYNSPLHF